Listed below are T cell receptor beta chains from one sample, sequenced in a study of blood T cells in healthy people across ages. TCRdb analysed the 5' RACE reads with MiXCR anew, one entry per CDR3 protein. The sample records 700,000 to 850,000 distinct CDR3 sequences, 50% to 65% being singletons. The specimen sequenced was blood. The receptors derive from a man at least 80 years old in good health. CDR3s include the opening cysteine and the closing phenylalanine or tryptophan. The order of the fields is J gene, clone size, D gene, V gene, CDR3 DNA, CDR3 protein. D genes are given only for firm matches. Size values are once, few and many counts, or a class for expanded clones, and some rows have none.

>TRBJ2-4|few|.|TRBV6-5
TGTGCCGTGGCCACGCTAGCCAAAAACATTCAGTACTTC
CAVATLAKNIQYF
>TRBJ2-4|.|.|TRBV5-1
TGCGCCAGCAGTCTGGGGCTCGAGGGCAAAAACATTCAGTACTTC
CASSLGLEGKNIQYF
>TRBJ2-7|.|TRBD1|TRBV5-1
TGCGCCAGCAGTCTCGTTCCGGGACAGGGGTACGAGCAGTACTTC
CASSLVPGQGYEQYF
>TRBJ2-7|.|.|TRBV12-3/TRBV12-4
TGTGCCAGCAGTTTAGCGCAAGGCCTACCCCACGAGCAGTACTTC
CASSLAQGLPHEQYF
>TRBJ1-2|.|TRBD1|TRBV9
TGTGCCAGCAGCGTAGCCAGGGGGGACTATGGCTACACCTTC
CASSVARGDYGYTF
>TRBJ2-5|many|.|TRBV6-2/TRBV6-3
TGTGCCAGCAGTTACTCGGCATCTACCACTGAGGAGACCCAGTACTTC
CASSYSASTTEETQYF
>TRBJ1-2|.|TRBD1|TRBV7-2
TGTGCCAGCAGCACCGACAGGGGTCTCTATGGCTACACCTTC
CASSTDRGLYGYTF
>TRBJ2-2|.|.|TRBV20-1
TGCAGTGCTTGGAGGGATTTTATAGGGTCCGGGGAGCTGTTTTTT
CSAWRDFIGSGELFF
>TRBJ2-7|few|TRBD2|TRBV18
TGTGCCAGCTCACAACAAGCGGGAGTGAGGAACGAGCAGTACTTC
CASSQQAGVRNEQYF
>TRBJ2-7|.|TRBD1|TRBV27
TGTGCCAGCAGTACGACCGGGACAGGGAACTACGAGCAGTACTTC
CASSTTGTGNYEQYF
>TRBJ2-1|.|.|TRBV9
TGTGCCAGCAGCGCCCGCCGGGACACCTTCTACAATGAGCAGTTCTTC
CASSARRDTFYNEQFF
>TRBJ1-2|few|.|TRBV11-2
TGTGCCAGCAGACAAGGGACAAACACTTATGGCTACACCTTC
CASRQGTNTYGYTF
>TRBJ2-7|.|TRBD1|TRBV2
TGTGCCAGCGGGGATGACAGGGGGCCTGGGGAGCAGTACTTC
CASGDDRGPGEQYF
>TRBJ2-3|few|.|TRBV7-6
TGTGCCAGCAGCTTAACCCCGGGGCCCACAGATACGCAGTATTTT
CASSLTPGPTDTQYF
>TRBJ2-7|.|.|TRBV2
TGTGCCAGCTTGCAATTTCAGGGGAACGAGCAGTACTTC
CASLQFQGNEQYF
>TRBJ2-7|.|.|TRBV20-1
TGCAGTGTTACCCTGGGAGTTGGATCCGGCGAGCAGTACTTC
CSVTLGVGSGEQYF
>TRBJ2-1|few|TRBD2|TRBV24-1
TGTGCCACTGATAGCGGGAGGAGCTCCTACAATGAGCAGTTCTTC
CATDSGRSSYNEQFF
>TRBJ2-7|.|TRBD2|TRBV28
TGTGCCAGCGCTCCTCCCGGGTCCGCGGGAGTCGCCGAGCAGTACTTC
CASAPPGSAGVAEQYF
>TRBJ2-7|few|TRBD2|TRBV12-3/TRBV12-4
TGTGCCAGCACCCCCCGGGGGGGTAGCGAGCAGTACTTC
CASTPRGGSEQYF
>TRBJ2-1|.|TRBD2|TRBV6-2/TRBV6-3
TGTGCCAGCAGTCCCGAGCGGGAGGTCAGAAATGAGCAGTTCTTC
CASSPEREVRNEQFF
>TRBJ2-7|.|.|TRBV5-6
TGTGCCAGCAGCACTGGGGTAGCGTACTACGAGCAGTACTTC
CASSTGVAYYEQYF
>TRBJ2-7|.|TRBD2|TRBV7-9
TGTGCCAGCAGCTCAACTAGCGGTACCTACGAGCAGTACTTC
CASSSTSGTYEQYF
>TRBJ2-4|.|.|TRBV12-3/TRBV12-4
TGTGCCAGCAGTTTGGGCGGTAAAAACATTCAGTACTTC
CASSLGGKNIQYF
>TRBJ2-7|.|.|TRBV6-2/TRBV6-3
TGTGCCAGCAGGCGCCTTTATTACGAGCAGTACTTC
CASRRLYYEQYF
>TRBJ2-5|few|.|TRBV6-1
TGTGCCAGCAGCTTGGTCCTCAAAGAGACCCAGTACTTC
CASSLVLKETQYF
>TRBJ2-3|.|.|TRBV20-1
TGCAGTGCTAAGCTCGGACCTAGCACAGATACGCAGTATTTT
CSAKLGPSTDTQYF
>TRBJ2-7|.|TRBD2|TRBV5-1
TGCGCCAGCAGCATCCAGGGGAGCGGGAGATACGAGCAGTACTTC
CASSIQGSGRYEQYF
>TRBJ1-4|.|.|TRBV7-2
TGTGCCAGCAGCTCCAGGTCCTCTAATGAAAAACTGTTTTTT
CASSSRSSNEKLFF
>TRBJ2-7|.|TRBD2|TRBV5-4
TGTGCCAGCAGCATCGGACTAGCGGGAGGCCCCTACGAGCAGTACTTC
CASSIGLAGGPYEQYF
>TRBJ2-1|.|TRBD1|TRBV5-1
TGCGCCAGCAGCCCCCGCCCGGGGACAGCTCCCAATGAGCAGTTCTTC
CASSPRPGTAPNEQFF
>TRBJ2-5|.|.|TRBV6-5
TGTGCCAGCAGTTACTCGACACCCCCCAGTGGCCAAGAGACCCAGTACTTC
CASSYSTPPSGQETQYF
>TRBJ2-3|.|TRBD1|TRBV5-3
TGTGCCAGCAGCAACACAGGGGACAATCTGCACAGAGACGCGTATTTT
CASSNTGDNLHRDAYF
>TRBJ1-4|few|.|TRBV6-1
TGTGCCAGCGCCCTGTGGCAGGGAGGTGAAAAACTGTTTTTT
CASALWQGGEKLFF
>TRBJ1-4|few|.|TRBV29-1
TGCAGCGTGGGACTGACAACTAATGAAAAACTGTTTTTT
CSVGLTTNEKLFF
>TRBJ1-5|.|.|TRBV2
TGTGCCAGCAGACTACCGCTATCCAATCAGCCCCAGCATTTT
CASRLPLSNQPQHF
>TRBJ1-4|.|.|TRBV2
TGTGCCAGCAGTCCTCACCTAGGGGATGAAAAACTGTTTTTT
CASSPHLGDEKLFF
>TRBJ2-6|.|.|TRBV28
TGTGCCAGCAGGCCGACCGGGCTTTGCTCTGGGGCCAACGTCCTGACTTTC
CASRPTGLCSGANVLTF
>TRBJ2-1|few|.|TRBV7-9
TGTGCCAGCATCCTAACTGGGAATTACAATGAGCAGTTCTTC
CASILTGNYNEQFF
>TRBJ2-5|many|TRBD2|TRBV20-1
TGCAGTGCTTGGGACCCGGGACTAGCCCAAGAGACCCAGTACTTC
CSAWDPGLAQETQYF
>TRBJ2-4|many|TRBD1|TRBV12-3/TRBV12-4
TGTGCCAGCACCCGGACAGGGCTAGCCAAAAACATTCAGTACTTC
CASTRTGLAKNIQYF
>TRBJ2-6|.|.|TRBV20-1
TGCAGTGCCCTGGCTGGGGCCAACGTCCTGACTTTC
CSALAGANVLTF
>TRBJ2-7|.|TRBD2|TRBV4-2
TGTGCCAGCAGCGTCACGGGAGGGCCCCACGAGCAGTACTTC
CASSVTGGPHEQYF
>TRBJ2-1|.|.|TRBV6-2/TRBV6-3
TGTGCCAGCAGTTACGCTCGACCCCCTTGGGAGCAGTTCTTC
CASSYARPPWEQFF
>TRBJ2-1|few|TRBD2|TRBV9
TGTGCCAGCAGCGTAGCGGACACTAGCGGGAGGTATGAGCAGTTCTTC
CASSVADTSGRYEQFF
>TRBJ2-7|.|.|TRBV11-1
TGTGCCAGCAGCCCGGGGTTCATACCGACGAACGAGCAGTACTTC
CASSPGFIPTNEQYF